The text below deals with one TCR beta chain. Its target is not known. This sample was included in a study of chemoradiotherapy in HPV16-positive cancers. Study context: A couple of HPV16-positive patients' cells yielded candidate HPV-specific clones and common motifs. General study results and limits: Candidate HPV-specific clones and E7-related TCR motifs grew in tumor during treatment.

Repertoires were sampled repeatedly during chemoradiotherapy. Germline V CDR1 and CDR2: MGHRA, YSYEKL. CDR3 size: 16 residues. Trimming stripped 1 base from V and 4 bases from J, with 13 bases between. Here immunoSEQ multiplex PCR was the method, and the copy in TCRdb shows in-frame clones only, minus some. This table holds about 5,900 clones, 73% found once. This TCR was recovered from a human donor with HPV-associated anogenital cancer. Sample acquisition took place from a patient who underwent chemoradiotherapy. V and J are TRBV4-1 and TRBJ2-2; no definite D call. CDR3 bases: TGCGCCAGCAGCCAAGTTGATATGGGTTTCACCGGGGAGCTGTTTTTT. As protein: CASSQVDMGFTGELFF.